This is a list of T cell receptor beta chains from one sample in a study of T cells in Graves' hyperthyroidism and ophthalmopathy. TCRdb reprocessed the multiplex PCR reads with MiXCR, giving one entry per CDR3 protein. The sample consists of approximately 700,000 distinct CDR3 sequences, 45% of them appearing once. Sequencing used peripheral blood or thyroid tissue (not recorded which). The receptors derive from an adult man with Graves' disease, either hyperthyroidism or ophthalmopathy (not recorded which). CDR3s include the opening cysteine and the closing phenylalanine or tryptophan. D genes are given only for firm matches. Only part of the rows carry a size: once, few, many, or a class if the clone is expanded.

>-|TRBJ1-5|many|TRBV12-3/TRBV12-4
CASSQMGGNQPQHF
TGTGCCAGCAGCCAGATGGGTGGGAATCAGCCCCAGCATTTT
>TRBD1|TRBJ1-2|-|TRBV10-3
CAIPTQGAEGYTF
TGTGCTATCCCGACCCAGGGGGCTGAGGGCTACACCTTC
>-|TRBJ1-1|few|TRBV7-2
CASSLAVPLYGAEAFF
TGTGCCAGCAGCTTGGCCGTCCCCCTGTATGGGGCTGAAGCTTTCTTT
>TRBD1|TRBJ1-1|-|TRBV20-1
CSARTGTGSTEAFF
TGCAGTGCTAGGACCGGGACAGGGTCCACTGAAGCTTTCTTT
>-|TRBJ2-5|once|TRBV6-6
CASSGQPGLRGETQYF
TGTGCCAGCAGTGGCCAACCGGGATTAAGAGGAGAGACCCAGTACTTC
>-|TRBJ1-2|-|TRBV29-1
CSVPAAANGYTF
TGCAGCGTCCCGGCAGCAGCTAATGGCTACACCTTC
>-|TRBJ2-7|-|TRBV5-1
CASSYSRGDYEQYF
TGCGCCAGCAGCTATTCCAGGGGTGACTACGAGCAGTACTTC
>-|TRBJ1-2|-|TRBV10-3
CASSGALNYGYTF
TGTGCCAGCAGTGGCGCCCTTAACTATGGCTACACCTTC
>-|TRBJ1-2|few|TRBV7-9
CASSIAFTGSWYGYTF
TGTGCCAGTAGTATCGCCTTCACAGGGTCTTGGTATGGCTACACCTTC
>TRBD2|TRBJ2-5|-|TRBV20-1
CSAILTSGGVETQYF
TGCAGTGCTATACTGACTAGCGGGGGGGTGGAGACCCAGTACTTC
>-|TRBJ1-1|many|TRBV10-3
CATKGTTHSNTEAFF
TGTGCCACCAAGGGGACAACTCACTCGAACACTGAAGCTTTCTTT
>-|TRBJ2-7|-|TRBV7-9
CASSSTGSPISYEQYF
TGTGCCAGCAGCTCAACGGGATCACCTATCTCCTACGAGCAGTACTTC
>-|TRBJ1-4|many|TRBV15
CATSSSPGEKLFF
TGTGCCACCAGCAGCTCGCCAGGTGAAAAACTGTTTTTT
>-|TRBJ1-4|-|TRBV7-2
CASSPWGSGGEKLFF
TGTGCCAGCAGCCCCTGGGGGTCGGGCGGTGAAAAACTGTTTTTT
>TRBD2|TRBJ2-7|-|TRBV5-1
CASSLVGTSGSYEQYF
TGCGCCAGCAGCTTGGTCGGGACTAGCGGGAGCTACGAGCAGTACTTC
>-|TRBJ2-2|many|TRBV24-1
CATTNTGELFF
TGTGCCACCACTAACACCGGGGAGCTGTTTTTT
>-|TRBJ2-7|few|TRBV7-9
CAWSRTDLYEQYF
TGTGCCTGGAGCAGGACAGATCTCTACGAGCAGTACTTC
>-|TRBJ1-4|-|TRBV7-9
CASSPTGFNEKLFF
TGTGCCAGCAGCCCTACCGGGTTTAATGAAAAACTGTTTTTT
>TRBD1|TRBJ1-4|-|TRBV6-1
CASSLGQGTYNEKLFF
TGTGCCAGCAGCCTCGGACAGGGGACCTATAATGAAAAACTGTTTTTT
>-|TRBJ2-2|-|TRBV10-3
CASSEADRHTGELFF
TGTGCCAGCAGTGAAGCCGACAGGCACACCGGGGAGCTGTTTTTT
>-|TRBJ2-7|many|TRBV10-2
CASSEATGLNYEQYF
TGCGCCAGCAGTGAGGCAACAGGGCTAAACTACGAGCAGTACTTC
>-|TRBJ1-1|many|TRBV2
CASRGAEEAFF
TGTGCCAGCAGAGGGGCAGAGGAGGCTTTCTTT
>-|TRBJ1-1|-|TRBV20-1
CSAQIGGENTEAFF
TGCAGTGCCCAGATAGGGGGTGAGAACACTGAAGCTTTCTTT
>TRBD1|TRBJ1-2|-|TRBV29-1
CRKRQGYGYTF
TGCAGGAAAAGACAGGGCTATGGCTACACCTTC
>-|TRBJ1-3|many|TRBV14
CASSQGLRGNTIYF
TGTGCCAGCAGCCAAGGCCTCCGGGGAAACACCATATATTTT
>-|TRBJ1-6|-|TRBV7-3
CASSLRPGANSPLHF
TGTGCCAGCAGCTTAAGGCCGGGCGCTAATTCACCCCTCCACTTT
>TRBD1|TRBJ1-1|-|TRBV29-1
CSGGTGVFRAFF
TGCAGCGGCGGGACAGGGGTGTTTCGAGCTTTCTTT
>-|TRBJ1-5|-|TRBV6-5
CASSYSLQDSNQPQHF
TGTGCCAGCAGTTACTCGTTACAGGACAGCAATCAGCCCCAGCATTTT
>TRBD1|TRBJ2-5|many|TRBV7-9
CASSRTGEETQYF
TGTGCCAGCAGTCGCACAGGGGAAGAGACCCAGTACTTC
>TRBD1|TRBJ2-7|-|TRBV7-6
CASSRWTGNYEQYF
TGTGCCAGCAGCCGATGGACAGGGAACTACGAGCAGTACTTC
>-|TRBJ2-5|-|TRBV15
CATSSSPGETQYF
TGTGCCACCAGCAGCTCGCCGGGGGAGACCCAGTACTTC
>-|TRBJ1-5|-|TRBV2
CASSSRSSNQPQHF
TGTGCCAGCAGTAGCCGGTCGAGCAATCAGCCCCAGCATTTT
>TRBD1|TRBJ1-6|many|TRBV6-6
CASSLDRANSPLHF
TGTGCCAGCAGTTTGGACAGGGCTAATTCACCCCTCCACTTT
>-|TRBJ1-1|-|TRBV10-3
CAIRRQENTEAFF
TGTGCCATCAGAAGACAGGAGAACACTGAAGCTTTCTTT
>-|TRBJ1-4|-|TRBV9
CASSTLGTVNEKLFF
TGTGCCAGCAGCACCCTCGGGACGGTAAATGAAAAACTGTTTTTT
>-|TRBJ1-1|-|TRBV9
CASTGPAATEAFF
TGTGCCAGCACGGGCCCGGCGGCCACTGAAGCTTTCTTT
>TRBD1|TRBJ1-4|once|TRBV7-2
CASSFQGDELAEKLFF
TGTGCCAGCAGCTTTCAGGGGGATGAGCTAGCTGAAAAACTGTTTTTT
>-|TRBJ2-7|-|TRBV11-2
CASSFGAAGIYEQYF
TGTGCCAGCAGCTTTGGAGCGGCAGGGATCTACGAGCAGTACTTC
>-|TRBJ1-1|-|TRBV19
CASSWDVGTEAFF
TGTGCCAGTAGTTGGGATGTTGGGACTGAAGCTTTCTTT
>TRBD1|TRBJ2-5|many|TRBV2
CASSEVGTGMATQYF
TGTGCCAGCAGTGAAGTGGGGACAGGGATGGCGACCCAGTACTTC
>-|TRBJ1-1|many|TRBV2
CASSDSANTEAFF
TGTGCCAGCAGTGATTCGGCGAACACTGAAGCTTTCTTT
>TRBD2|TRBJ2-7|few|TRBV5-5
CASSLTSGGVYEQYF
TGTGCCAGCAGCTTGACTAGCGGGGGGGTGTACGAGCAGTACTTC
>TRBD2|TRBJ2-1|-|TRBV7-2
CASSLGHGRPYNEQFF
TGTGCCAGCAGCTTAGGGCACGGGAGGCCCTACAATGAGCAGTTCTTC
>-|TRBJ1-2|few|TRBV5-8
CASHPDRPSLHGYTF
TGTGCCAGCCACCCAGACAGGCCCTCCCTCCATGGCTACACCTTC
>TRBD2|TRBJ2-5|many|TRBV7-2
CASSIVAGGGETQYF
TGTGCCAGCAGCATCGTAGCGGGAGGGGGAGAGACCCAGTACTTC
>-|TRBJ1-2|many|TRBV7-9
CASSSANPPYGYTF
TGTGCCAGCAGCTCCGCAAATCCACCCTATGGCTACACCTTC
>TRBD1|TRBJ1-5|-|TRBV11-2
CASSLDGQGGGQPQHF
TGTGCCAGCAGCTTAGACGGACAGGGGGGAGGCCAGCCCCAGCATTTT
>-|TRBJ2-2|-|TRBV7-9
CASSSFGANTGELFF
TGTGCCAGCAGCTCGTTCGGGGCGAACACCGGGGAGCTGTTTTTT
>-|TRBJ1-5|few|TRBV20-1
CSASQGWFDQPQHF
TGCAGTGCGTCCCAGGGGTGGTTCGATCAGCCCCAGCATTTT
>TRBD1|TRBJ1-6|many|TRBV25-1
CASSETTGANSPLHF
TGTGCCAGCAGTGAAACAACAGGGGCGAATTCACCCCTCCACTTT
>TRBD1|TRBJ1-2|many|TRBV12-3/TRBV12-4
CASSFTTGGGGYTF
TGTGCCAGCAGTTTTACGACAGGGGGTGGTGGCTACACCTTC
>-|TRBJ2-7|many|TRBV7-9
CASSSGSRGEQYF
TGTGCCAGCAGCTCAGGGTCAAGGGGCGAGCAGTACTTC
>TRBD2|TRBJ2-2|many|TRBV20-1
CSARAGANTGELFF
TGCAGTGCGAGAGCGGGGGCGAACACCGGGGAGCTGTTTTTT
>-|TRBJ1-1|few|TRBV7-9
CASSYWWLGSGMNTEAFF
TGTGCCAGCAGCTACTGGTGGCTCGGATCAGGGATGAACACTGAAGCTTTCTTT
>TRBD1|TRBJ1-6|many|TRBV7-2
CASSFGQGDSPLHF
TGTGCCAGCAGCTTTGGACAGGGGGATTCACCCCTCCACTTT
>-|TRBJ1-6|many|TRBV25-1
CASSGGVWSPLHF
TGTGCCAGCTCGGGTGGGGTCTGGTCACCCCTCCACTTT
>-|TRBJ1-1|-|TRBV5-1
CASSLGTTRNTEAFF
TGCGCCAGCAGCTTGGGTACCACACGGAACACTGAAGCTTTCTTT
>-|TRBJ1-1|-|TRBV7-2
CASSLSGDSEAFF
TGTGCCAGCAGTTTATCCGGGGATTCTGAAGCTTTCTTT